These 18 T cell receptor beta chains share one sample of origin, sequenced in a study of beta chain features in type 1 diabetes. Expressed TCRB transcripts were sequenced, since all the RNA that had been isolated was reverse transcribed. Assay: immunoSEQ multiplex PCR; the TCRdb copy retains only in-frame clones and omits some. The sample holds about 360,000 clones, 10% to 15% seen once. The sequenced sample was naive CD4+ T cells from blood. The source of these receptors is a man aged 18 to 30 in good health.

V usage is TRBV20-1 and J usage is TRBJ2-5; D is perhaps TRBD2 (5 bases). Germline V gives CDR1 DFQATT, CDR2 SNEGSKA (reference sequence). This CDR3 is built from 11 residues. Between the trimmed V and J ends, which lost 8 bases and 1 base, there was a span of 8 bases. CDR3 amino acids: CSQRSQETQYF. CDR3 coding DNA: TGCAGTCAGCGGAGCCAAGAGACCCAGTACTTC.

This clone was picked up a small number of times. The rearrangement joins TRBV7-9 to TRBJ2-5; D is ambiguous. Germline V CDR1 and CDR2: SEHNR, FQNEAQ (reference sequence). V was clipped by 2 bases and J by 2 bases, with 9 bases between them. CDR3 length: 14 residues. Here the CDR3 reads CASSLLGLQETQYF. CDR3 nucleotides: TGTGCCAGCAGCTTACTCGGTTTGCAAGAGACCCAGTACTTC.

This chain joins TRBV5-1 and TRBJ2-1; 13 nucleotides align to TRBD2. The CDR3 runs 16 residues. Trimming took 6 bases from V and 2 from J; bases not matched to a gene: 5. Germline V lookup: CDR1 SGHRS, CDR2 YFSETQ. CDR3 bases: TGCGCCAGCAAGGGACTAGCGGGACTGGCCTACAATGAGCAGTTCTTC. It translates to CASKGLAGLAYNEQFF. The whole variable domain, remainder taken from reference TRBV5-1 and TRBJ2-1, is KAGVTQTPRYLIKTRGQQVTLSCSPISGHRSVSWYQQTPGQGLQFLFEYFSETQRNKGNFPGRFSGRQFSNSRSEMNVSTLELGDSALYLCASKGLAGLAYNEQFFGPGTRLTVL.

V and J are TRBV18 and TRBJ2-7; a weak D match, TRBD1 (6 bases). The V gene's germline CDR1 is KGHSH and CDR2 LQKENI. V was shortened by 2 bases and J by 5 bases, with 10 bases between the two germline ends. This CDR3 is 13 amino acids long. The CDR3 nucleotides are TGTGCCAGCTCACCAGGCCAGGGGCACGAGCAGTACTTC. Protein product: CASSPGQGHEQYF.

The chain couples TRBV4-3 to TRBJ2-2; the D is unclear. There are 14 residues in the CDR3. Germline-derived CDR1 and CDR2 are LGHNA and YSLEER. The V and J ends lost 1 base and 1 base respectively, with 4 bases between them. This chain's CDR3 is CASSQGQNTGELFF. Written as DNA, the CDR3 is TGCGCCAGCAGCCAAGGACAGAACACCGGGGAGCTGTTTTTT.

CDR3 nucleotides: TGTGCCAGCAGTCGCAGGGAAACGGAGCAGTTCTTC. This gives the protein CASSRRETEQFF. This sequence joins TRBV6-5 and TRBJ2-1; possible D gene TRBD1, 5 bases. With 5 bases removed from V and 10 bases from J, the gap between germline ends came to 12 bases. CDR3 size: 12 residues. Germline values: CDR1 MNHEY, CDR2 SVGAGI.

This clone has a handful of counts. The chain combines TRBV5-1 with TRBJ2-1; 9 bases line up with TRBD1. Germline CDR1 and CDR2: SGHRS and YFSETQ. Unmatched junction bases numbered 5, after V lost 7 bases and J lost 6 bases. The CDR3 runs to 13 residues. In DNA form, the CDR3 reads TGCGCCAGCGGGAGGACAGGGGTCAATGAGCAGTTCTTC. Translated: CASGRTGVNEQFF.

This clone has a handful of counts. V and J are TRBV6-6 and TRBJ1-6, with D unclear. The germline V gene has CDR1 MNHNY and CDR2 SVGAGI (reference sequence). CDR3 length: 14 residues. Trimming cost V 7 bases and J 9 bases, with 16 bases left between them. CDR3 nucleotides: TGTGCCAGCACTATAAGCTGGGGAGGTTCACCCCTCCACTTT. This encodes CASTISWGGSPLHF.

There are a few counts of this clone. J is TRBJ1-5 and V is TRBV15; 9 bases map to TRBD1. CDR3 length: 16 amino acids. Trimming cost V 3 bases and J 0 bases; bases outside gene matches: 3. CDR1 is LNHNV and CDR2 is YYDKDF in the germline V gene (reference sequence). The CDR3 is CATSRDRGPSNQPQHF. CDR3 in DNA: TGTGCCACCAGCAGGGACAGGGGCCCTAGCAATCAGCCCCAGCATTTT. The variable domain in full, completed from reference TRBV15 and TRBJ1-5, reads DAMVIQNPRYQVTQFGKPVTLSCSQTLNHNVMYWYQQKSSQAPKLLFHYYDKDFNNEADTPDNFQSRRPNTSFCFLDIRSPGLGDTAMYLCATSRDRGPSNQPQHFGDGTRLSIL.

V usage is TRBV28 and J usage is TRBJ1-1; D call uncertain. The germline CDR1 and CDR2 sequences are MDHEN and SYDVKM. V was shortened by 5 bases and J by 6 bases, with 16 bases between the two germline ends. This CDR3 comprises 14 residues. CDR3 amino acids: CASSAPAASAEAFF. The CDR3 DNA is TGTGCCAGCAGTGCCCCAGCGGCGTCCGCTGAAGCTTTCTTT.

The chain carries TRBV18 and TRBJ1-2; the D gene is possibly TRBD1 (5 bases). The CDR3 runs 17 residues. Trimming left V 2 bases short and J 3 bases short, with 19 bases between. CDR1 and CDR2 (germline): KGHSH, LQKENI. The DNA of the CDR3 is TGTGCCAGCTCACCAGCGTGGCAGGGTGTGTCCCACTATGGCTACACCTTC. Its translation: CASSPAWQGVSHYGYTF. Supplemented by reference TRBV18 and TRBJ1-2, the full variable domain reads NAGVMQNPRHLVRRRGQEARLRCSPMKGHSHVYWYRQLPEEGLKFMVYLQKENIIDESGMPKERFSAEFPKEGPSILRIQQVVRGDSAAYFCASSPAWQGVSHYGYTFGSGTRLTVV.

Comment on this clone: The junction shows a germline mismatch at one end, possibly a read error. Other DNA sequences within the sample encode an identical CDR3. This chain uses TRBV7-9 with TRBJ2-3; D is uncertain. There are 14 residues in the CDR3. Germline CDR1 SEHNR, CDR2 FQNEAQ (reference sequence). The CDR3 coding sequence is TGTGCCAGCAGCTTAGGACGAGGCACGGATACGCAGTATTTT. It codes for CASSLGRGTDTQYF.

This clone was observed at least ten times. The rearrangement uses TRBV4-2 and TRBJ1-4, with D unclear. Trimming stripped 1 base from V and 14 bases from J, with 11 bases between. This CDR3 has 12 amino acids. Germline V gives CDR1 LGHNA, CDR2 YNFKEQ. CDR3 loop: CASSQVVGKLFF. For the CDR3, the DNA is TGTGCCAGCAGCCAAGTGGTCGGTAAGCTGTTTTTT.

Only a few counts were recorded for this clone. The rearrangement joins TRBV7-2 to TRBJ2-1, with TRBD2 identical over 11 bases. Germline V gives CDR1 SGHTA, CDR2 FQGNSA. With V trimmed by 5 bases and J by 7 bases, 1 base remained unmatched. The CDR3 has 13 amino acids. In nucleotides, the CDR3 is TGTGCCAGCAGCCGGACTAGCGGGAATGAGCAGTTCTTC. Its translation: CASSRTSGNEQFF. Full variable domain (remainder filled in from reference TRBV7-2 and TRBJ2-1): GAGVSQSPSNKVTEKGKDVELRCDPISGHTALYWYRQSLGQGLEFLIYFQGNSAPDKSGLPSDRFSAERTGGSVSTLTIQRTQQEDSAVYLCASSRTSGNEQFFGPGTRLTVL.

V and J are TRBV27 and TRBJ1-4, with 7 bases fitting TRBD1. The CDR3 has 18 amino acids. CDR1 is MNHEY and CDR2 is SMNVEV in the germline V gene (reference sequence). Trimming at V came to 7 bases and at J to 7 bases, leaving 21 bases not matched to a gene. The CDR3 sequence: CASILLWVPRQGSEKLFF. As DNA, the CDR3 is TGTGCCAGCATCCTCTTGTGGGTCCCTCGACAGGGAAGTGAAAAACTGTTTTTT.

The rearrangement joins TRBV7-2 to TRBJ2-2; 7 bases line up with TRBD2. The V gene end was trimmed by 2 bases and the J gene end by 14 bases; junction bases not matched to a gene: 5. CDR3 length equals 12 residues. Germline V gene data show CDR1 as SGHTA and CDR2 as FQGNSA. CDR3 protein: CASSLWEGRLFF. Here the CDR3 DNA reads TGTGCCAGCAGCTTATGGGAGGGACGACTGTTTTTT. Supplemented by reference TRBV7-2 and TRBJ2-2, the full variable domain reads GAGVSQSPSNKVTEKGKDVELRCDPISGHTALYWYRQSLGQGLEFLIYFQGNSAPDKSGLPSDRFSAERTGGSVSTLTIQRTQQEDSAVYLCASSLWEGRLFFGEGSRLTVL.

This clone occurred a few times. The V and J genes are TRBV2 and TRBJ1-2, with 8 bases lining up with TRBD1. Germline values: CDR1 SNHLY, CDR2 FYNNEI. This CDR3 has 14 amino acids. The V segment lost 8 bases and the J segment 8 bases; nucleotides outside the gene matches: 13. In nucleotides, the CDR3 is TGTGCCAGCCCATGGACAGGGTCCTCGGGGGGCTACACCTTC. It translates to CASPWTGSSGGYTF. The variable domain in full, with the rest retrieved from reference TRBV2 and TRBJ1-2, is EPEVTQTPSHQVTQMGQEVILRCVPISNHLYFYWYRQILGQKVEFLVSFYNNEISEKSEIFDDQFSVERPDGSNFTLKIRSTKLEDSAMYFCASPWTGSSGGYTFGSGTRLTVV.

This chain uses TRBV30 with TRBJ2-7; D perhaps matches TRBD1 (6 bases). In germline, CDR1 is GTSNPN, CDR2 SVGIG (reference sequence). V dropped 6 bases and J dropped 4 bases, with 10 bases sitting between them. CDR3 length: 11 residues. The CDR3 loop is CACRGFYEQYF. In nucleotides, the CDR3 is TGTGCCTGCAGGGGTTTTTACGAGCAGTACTTC.